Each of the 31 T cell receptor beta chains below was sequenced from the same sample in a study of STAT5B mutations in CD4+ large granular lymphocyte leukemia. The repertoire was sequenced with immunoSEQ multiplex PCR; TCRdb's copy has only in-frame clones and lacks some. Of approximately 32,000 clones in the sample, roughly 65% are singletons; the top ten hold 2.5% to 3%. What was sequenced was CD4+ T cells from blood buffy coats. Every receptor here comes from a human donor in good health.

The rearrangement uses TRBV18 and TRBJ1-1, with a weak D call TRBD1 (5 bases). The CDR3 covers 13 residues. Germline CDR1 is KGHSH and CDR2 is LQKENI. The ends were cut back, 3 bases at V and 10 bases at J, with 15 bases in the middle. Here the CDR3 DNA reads TGTGCCAGCTCACCTGGGGGAGGGGTAGGAGCTTTCTTT. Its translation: CASSPGGGVGAFF.

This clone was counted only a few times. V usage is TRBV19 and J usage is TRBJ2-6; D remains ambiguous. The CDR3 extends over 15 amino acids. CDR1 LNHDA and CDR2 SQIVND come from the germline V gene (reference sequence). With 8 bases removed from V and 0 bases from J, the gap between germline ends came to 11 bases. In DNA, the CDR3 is TGTGCCAGTTCGGACGATATCTCTGGGGCCAACGTCCTGACTTTC. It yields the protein CASSDDISGANVLTF.

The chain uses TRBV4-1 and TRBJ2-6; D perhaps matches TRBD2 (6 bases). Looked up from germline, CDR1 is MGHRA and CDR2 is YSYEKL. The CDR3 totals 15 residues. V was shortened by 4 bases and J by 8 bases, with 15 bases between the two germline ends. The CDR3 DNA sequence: TGCGCCAGCAGCCGGGGGGACGGAATGACCAACGTCCTGACTTTC. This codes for CASSRGDGMTNVLTF.

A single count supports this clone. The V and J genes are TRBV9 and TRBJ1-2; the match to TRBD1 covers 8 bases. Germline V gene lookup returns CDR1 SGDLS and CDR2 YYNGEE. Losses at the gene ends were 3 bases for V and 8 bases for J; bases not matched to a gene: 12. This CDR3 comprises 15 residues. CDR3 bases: TGTGCCAGCAGCGCGGGGGACAGGACGACAGGAGGCTACACCTTC. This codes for CASSAGDRTTGGYTF.

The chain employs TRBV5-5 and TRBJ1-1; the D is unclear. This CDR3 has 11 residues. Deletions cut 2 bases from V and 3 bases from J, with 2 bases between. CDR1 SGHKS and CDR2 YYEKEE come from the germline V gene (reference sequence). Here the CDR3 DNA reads TGTGCCAGCAGCTTCCACACTGAAGCTTTCTTT. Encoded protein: CASSFHTEAFF.

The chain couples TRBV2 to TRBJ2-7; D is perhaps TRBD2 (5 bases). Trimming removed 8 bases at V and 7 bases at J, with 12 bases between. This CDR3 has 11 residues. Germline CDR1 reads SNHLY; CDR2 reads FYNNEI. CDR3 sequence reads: CASSNEGEQYF. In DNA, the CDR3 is TGTGCCAGCTCAAACGAGGGTGAGCAGTACTTC. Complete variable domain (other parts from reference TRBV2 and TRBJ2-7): EPEVTQTPSHQVTQMGQEVILRCVPISNHLYFYWYRQILGQKVEFLVSFYNNEISEKSEIFDDQFSVERPDGSNFTLKIRSTKLEDSAMYFCASSNEGEQYFGPGTRLTVT.

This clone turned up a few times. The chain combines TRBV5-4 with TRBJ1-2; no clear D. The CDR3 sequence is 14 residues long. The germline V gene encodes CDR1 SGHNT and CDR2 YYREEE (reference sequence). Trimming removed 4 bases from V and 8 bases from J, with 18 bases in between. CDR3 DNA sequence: TGTGCCAGCAGCAAGGGTGGGGAGCAGAAAGGCTACACCTTC. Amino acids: CASSKGGEQKGYTF.

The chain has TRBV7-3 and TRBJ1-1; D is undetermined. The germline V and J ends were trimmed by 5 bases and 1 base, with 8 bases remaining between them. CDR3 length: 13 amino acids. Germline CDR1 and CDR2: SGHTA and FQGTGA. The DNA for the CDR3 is TGTGCCAGCAGCACCGCCGCGAACACTGAAGCTTTCTTT. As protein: CASSTAANTEAFF.

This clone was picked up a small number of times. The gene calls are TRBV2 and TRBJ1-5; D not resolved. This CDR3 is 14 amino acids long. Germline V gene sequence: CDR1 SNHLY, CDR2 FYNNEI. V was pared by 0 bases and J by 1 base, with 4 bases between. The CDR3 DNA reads TGTGCCAGCAGTGAAGCGAAAAGCAATCAGCCCCAGCATTTT. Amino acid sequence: CASSEAKSNQPQHF.

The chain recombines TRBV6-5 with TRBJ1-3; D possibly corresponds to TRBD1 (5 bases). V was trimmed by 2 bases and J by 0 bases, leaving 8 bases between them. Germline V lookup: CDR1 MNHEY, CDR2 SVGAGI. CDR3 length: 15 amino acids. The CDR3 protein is CASSYDRTSGNTIYF. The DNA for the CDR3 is TGTGCCAGCAGTTACGACAGAACCTCTGGAAACACCATATATTTT.

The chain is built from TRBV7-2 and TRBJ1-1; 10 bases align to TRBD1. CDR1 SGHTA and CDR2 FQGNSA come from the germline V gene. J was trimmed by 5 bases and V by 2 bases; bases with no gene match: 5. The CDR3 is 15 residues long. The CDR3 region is CASSLIMGQGTEAFF. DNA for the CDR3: TGTGCCAGCAGCTTAATTATGGGACAGGGGACTGAAGCTTTCTTT.

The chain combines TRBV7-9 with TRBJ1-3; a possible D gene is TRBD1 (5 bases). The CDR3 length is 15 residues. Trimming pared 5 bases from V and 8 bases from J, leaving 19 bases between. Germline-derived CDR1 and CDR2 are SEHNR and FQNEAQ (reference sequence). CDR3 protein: CASSPGVSQGDTIYF. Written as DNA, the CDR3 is TGTGCCAGCAGCCCCGGAGTGAGTCAGGGAGACACCATATATTTT.

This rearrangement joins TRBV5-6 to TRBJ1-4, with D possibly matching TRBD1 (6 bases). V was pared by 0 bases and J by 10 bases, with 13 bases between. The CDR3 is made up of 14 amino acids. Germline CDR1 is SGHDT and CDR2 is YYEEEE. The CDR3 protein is CASSLDRVDGKLFF. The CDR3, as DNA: TGTGCCAGCAGCTTGGACAGGGTAGACGGAAAACTGTTTTTT.

CDR3 coding DNA: TGTGCCAGTAGTATGGTCCTACAGGGAGGGAATCAGCCCCAGCATTTT. Encoded protein: CASSMVLQGGNQPQHF. The rearrangement joins TRBV19 to TRBJ1-5; the D gene is possibly TRBD1 (6 bases). The germline gives CDR1 LNHDA, CDR2 SQIVND (reference sequence). There are 16 residues in the CDR3. Trimming stripped 3 bases from V and 4 bases from J, with 16 bases between.

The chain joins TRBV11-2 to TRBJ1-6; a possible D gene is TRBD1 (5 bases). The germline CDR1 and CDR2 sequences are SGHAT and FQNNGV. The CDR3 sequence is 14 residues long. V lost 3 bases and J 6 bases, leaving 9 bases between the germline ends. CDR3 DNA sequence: TGTGCCAGCAGCTTTGGGGACGGTAATTCACCCCTCCACTTT. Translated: CASSFGDGNSPLHF.

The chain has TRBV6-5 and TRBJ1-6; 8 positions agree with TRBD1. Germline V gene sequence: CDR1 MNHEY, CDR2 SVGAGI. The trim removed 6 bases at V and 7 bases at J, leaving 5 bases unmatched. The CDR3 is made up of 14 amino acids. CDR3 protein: CASSDTGGNSPLHF. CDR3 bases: TGTGCCAGCAGCGATACAGGGGGAAATTCACCCCTCCACTTT.

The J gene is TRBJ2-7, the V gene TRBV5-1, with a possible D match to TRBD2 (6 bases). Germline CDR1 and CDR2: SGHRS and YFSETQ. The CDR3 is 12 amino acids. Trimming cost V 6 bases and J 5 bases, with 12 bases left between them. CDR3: CASKAGLHEQYF. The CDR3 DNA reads TGCGCCAGCAAGGCGGGGCTCCACGAGCAGTACTTC.

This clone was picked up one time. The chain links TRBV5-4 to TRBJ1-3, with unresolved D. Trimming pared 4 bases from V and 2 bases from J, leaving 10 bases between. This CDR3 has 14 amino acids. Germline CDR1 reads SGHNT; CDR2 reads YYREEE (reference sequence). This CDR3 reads CASSPPDPGNTIYF. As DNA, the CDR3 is TGTGCCAGCAGCCCCCCGGACCCTGGAAACACCATATATTTT. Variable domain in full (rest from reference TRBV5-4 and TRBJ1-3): ETGVTQSPTHLIKTRGQQVTLRCSSQSGHNTVSWYQQALGQGPQFIFQYYREEENGRGNFPPRFSGLQFPNYSSELNVNALELDDSALYLCASSPPDPGNTIYFGEGSWLTVV.

CDR3 in amino acids: CASSTQGSSGELFF. The CDR3 DNA is TGTGCCAGCAGCACACAGGGTTCTTCCGGGGAGCTGTTTTTT. The V and J genes are TRBV9 and TRBJ2-2; possible D gene TRBD1, 6 bases. The V and J ends lost 4 bases and 6 bases respectively, with 13 bases between them. The CDR3 has 14 amino acids. Germline-derived CDR1 and CDR2 are SGDLS and YYNGEE.

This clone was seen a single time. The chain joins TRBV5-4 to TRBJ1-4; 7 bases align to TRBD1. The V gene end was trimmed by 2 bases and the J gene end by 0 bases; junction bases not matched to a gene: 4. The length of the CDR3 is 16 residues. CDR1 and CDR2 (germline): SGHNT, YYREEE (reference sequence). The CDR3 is CASSFGQEPTNEKLFF. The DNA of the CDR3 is TGTGCCAGCAGCTTTGGACAGGAGCCAACTAATGAAAAACTGTTTTTT.

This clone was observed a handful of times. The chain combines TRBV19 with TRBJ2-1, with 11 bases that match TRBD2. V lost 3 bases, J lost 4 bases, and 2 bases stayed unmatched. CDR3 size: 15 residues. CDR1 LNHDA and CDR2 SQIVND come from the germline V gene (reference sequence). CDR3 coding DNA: TGTGCCAGTAGTATGACTAGCGGGGAGTACAATGAGCAGTTCTTC. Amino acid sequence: CASSMTSGEYNEQFF.

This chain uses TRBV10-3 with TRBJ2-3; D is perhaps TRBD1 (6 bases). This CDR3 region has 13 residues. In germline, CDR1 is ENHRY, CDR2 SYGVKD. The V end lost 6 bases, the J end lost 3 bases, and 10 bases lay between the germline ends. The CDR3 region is CAISQQGTDTQYF. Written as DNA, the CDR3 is TGTGCCATCAGCCAACAGGGTACAGATACGCAGTATTTT.

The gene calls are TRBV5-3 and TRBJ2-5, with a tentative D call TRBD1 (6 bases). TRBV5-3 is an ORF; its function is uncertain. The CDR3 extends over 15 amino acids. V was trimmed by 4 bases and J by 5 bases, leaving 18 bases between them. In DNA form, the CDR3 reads TGTGCCAGAAGCAGAAAACAGGGAAGGAGGGAGACCCAGTACTTC. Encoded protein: CARSRKQGRRETQYF.

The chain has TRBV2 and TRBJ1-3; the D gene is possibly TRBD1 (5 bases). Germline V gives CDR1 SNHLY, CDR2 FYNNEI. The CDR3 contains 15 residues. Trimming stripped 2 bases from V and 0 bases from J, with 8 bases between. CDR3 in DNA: TGTGCCAGCAGTGAAACAGGCCTCTCTGGAAACACCATATATTTT. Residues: CASSETGLSGNTIYF.

DNA for the CDR3: TGTGCCAGTATGCACACGGGTGGCAATCAGCCCCAGCATTTT. This sequence encodes CASMHTGGNQPQHF. This sequence joins TRBV19 and TRBJ1-5; D remains unclear. The CDR3 length is 14 residues. The V gene lost 7 bases and the J gene lost 2 bases, with 12 bases spanning the gap. The germline V gene has CDR1 LNHDA and CDR2 SQIVND (reference sequence).

The DNA of the CDR3 is TGTGCCAGCTTAGGCAACGAGCAGTACTTC. Translating gives CASLGNEQYF. The chain couples TRBV6-1 to TRBJ2-7; D uncertain. Germline V gene sequence: CDR1 MNHNS, CDR2 SASEGT. There are 10 residues in the CDR3. Trimming took off 8 bases at V and 5 bases at J, with 7 bases between the two ends.

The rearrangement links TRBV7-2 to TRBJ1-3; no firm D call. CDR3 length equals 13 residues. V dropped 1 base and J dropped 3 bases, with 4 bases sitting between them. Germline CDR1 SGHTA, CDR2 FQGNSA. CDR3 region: CASSLEGGNTIYF. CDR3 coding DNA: TGTGCCAGCAGCTTAGAGGGTGGAAACACCATATATTTT. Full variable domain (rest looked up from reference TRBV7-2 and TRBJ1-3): GAGVSQSPSNKVTEKGKDVELRCDPISGHTALYWYRQSLGQGLEFLIYFQGNSAPDKSGLPSDRFSAERTGGSVSTLTIQRTQQEDSAVYLCASSLEGGNTIYFGEGSWLTVV.

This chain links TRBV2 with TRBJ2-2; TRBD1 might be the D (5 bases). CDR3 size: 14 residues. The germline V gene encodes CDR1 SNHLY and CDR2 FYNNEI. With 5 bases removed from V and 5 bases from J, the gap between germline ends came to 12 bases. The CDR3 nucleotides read TGTGCCAGCAGTATTATCCAGGGAACCGGGGAGCTGTTTTTT. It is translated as CASSIIQGTGELFF.

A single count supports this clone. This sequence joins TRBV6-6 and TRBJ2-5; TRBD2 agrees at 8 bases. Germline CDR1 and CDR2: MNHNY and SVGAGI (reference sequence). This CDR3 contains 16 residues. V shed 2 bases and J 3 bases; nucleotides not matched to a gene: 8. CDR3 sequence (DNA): TGTGCCAGCAGTTACCAGCCAGCGGGGGATGAAGAGACCCAGTACTTC. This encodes CASSYQPAGDEETQYF.

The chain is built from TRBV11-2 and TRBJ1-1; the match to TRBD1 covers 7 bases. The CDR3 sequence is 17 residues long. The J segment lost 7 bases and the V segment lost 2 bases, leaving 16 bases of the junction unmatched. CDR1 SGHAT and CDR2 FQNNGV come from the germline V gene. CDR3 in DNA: TGTGCCAGCAGCTTATGGGGACAGATGAGGGGACACGTTGAAGCTTTCTTT. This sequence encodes CASSLWGQMRGHVEAFF.

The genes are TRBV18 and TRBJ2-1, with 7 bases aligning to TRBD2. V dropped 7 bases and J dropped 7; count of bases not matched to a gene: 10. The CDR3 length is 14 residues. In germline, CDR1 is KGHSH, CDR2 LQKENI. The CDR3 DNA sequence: TGTGCCAGCTACTCGGGAGGAGCGCGAAATGAGCAGTTCTTC. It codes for CASYSGGARNEQFF.